This TCR beta chain was retrieved from a study of cytomegalovirus exposure and HLA in healthy donors. Study-wide points: CMV antigen specificity was confirmed in vitro for a few CMV-associated chains. 150 to 200 TCR beta chains were listed as cytomegalovirus-associated.

Turning to this clone: What it binds is unknown.

This table comes from immunoSEQ multiplex PCR, and its TCRdb copy is limited to in-frame clones, with some not included. The sample includes 90,000 to 130,000 clones, about 85% of them seen just once. The material sequenced was PBMCs. The clonotype comes from a woman aged 18-29 years in good health and CMV-seronegative.

CDR3 amino acids: CASSNRTASYEQYF. The CDR3 DNA reads as TGTGCCAGCAGTAATCGGACAGCCTCCTACGAGCAGTACTTC. The rearrangement joins TRBV27 to TRBJ2-7, with D possibly TRBD1 on 6 matching bases. Germline values: CDR1 MNHEY, CDR2 SMNVEV (reference sequence). The germline V and J ends were trimmed by 5 bases and 0 bases, with 11 bases remaining between them. The CDR3 loop spans 14 amino acids.